A single sample gave rise to the 29 T cell receptor beta chains below, sequenced in a study of T-cell memory formation after mild COVID-19. Each CDR3 protein gets one entry after TCRdb re-called the 5' RACE reads with MiXCR. The repertoire consists of more than 250,000 distinct CDR3 sequences, with 15% to 20% occurring once and the leading ten covering roughly 20%. Sequences were obtained from PBMCs or a T cell subset sorted from them (not recorded which). These receptors were obtained from a man aged 18-30 years who had mild COVID-19 (a few samples of this study predate the infection). Cell type and time point are not known.

The chain has TRBV7-9 and TRBJ2-3; 8 positions match TRBD2. The CDR3 contains 16 residues. Losses at the gene ends were 5 bases for V and 8 bases for J; bases not matched to a gene: 15. Per the germline V gene, CDR1 is SEHNR and CDR2 is FQNEAQ (reference sequence). CDR3 protein: CASSPSSGGAEGTQYF. The CDR3, as DNA: TGTGCCAGCAGCCCCTCCTCCGGGGGGGCCGAGGGTACGCAGTATTTT.

This clonotype was picked up a small number of times. The V call is TRBV2, the J call TRBJ2-7; D possibly corresponds to TRBD1 (5 bases). Between the trimmed V and J ends, which lost 6 bases and 7 bases, there was a span of 13 bases. This CDR3 is built from 12 residues. Germline CDR1 and CDR2: SNHLY and FYNNEI. CDR3 loop: CASSRVTAEQYV. Written as DNA, the CDR3 is TGTGCCAGCAGCAGGGTGACAGCAGAGCAGTACGTC.

This sequence joins TRBV7-2 and TRBJ2-5; 7 bases match TRBD2. V shed 5 bases and J 5 bases; nucleotides not matched to a gene: 11. Germline CDR1 is SGHTA and CDR2 is FQGNSA. This CDR3 has 15 amino acids. The CDR3 loop reads CASSPQAGLGETQYF. The CDR3 region has the DNA TGTGCCAGCAGCCCACAAGCGGGGTTGGGGGAGACCCAGTACTTC.

This clonotype was observed a handful of times. The genes are TRBV12-3 or TRBV12-4 and TRBJ2-7; TRBD2 is a possible D gene (6 bases). This CDR3 spans 14 amino acids. Trimming took off 6 bases at V and 2 bases at J, with 14 bases between the two ends. The DNA for the CDR3 is TGTGCCAGCAGCCTGGGGGGAGGAACCTACGAGCAGTACTTC. It codes for CASSLGGGTYEQYF.

The chain employs TRBV30 and TRBJ2-5; 9 positions agree with TRBD2. The CDR3 length is 17 residues. Germline values: CDR1 GTSNPN, CDR2 SVGIG (reference sequence). V lost 0 bases, J lost 2 bases, and 10 bases stayed unmatched. This CDR3 is CAWSVGTLAGLQETQYF. The CDR3 DNA reads TGTGCCTGGAGTGTGGGGACCCTAGCGGGGTTACAAGAGACCCAGTACTTC.

This clonotype came up a few times. J is TRBJ1-1 and V is TRBV19; D gene unclear. This CDR3 is built from 14 residues. In germline, CDR1 is LNHDA, CDR2 SQIVND (reference sequence). V lost 1 base to trimming and J lost 3 bases, with 9 bases between them. CDR3 coding DNA: TGTGCCAGTAGTATAGGGGGTAGAGACACTGAAGCTTTCTTT. Protein: CASSIGGRDTEAFF.

This chain uses TRBV18 with TRBJ2-7; 9 nucleotides line up with TRBD1. CDR1 and CDR2 from the germline V gene are KGHSH and LQKENI. Unmatched junction bases numbered 4, after V lost 5 bases and J lost 2 bases. This CDR3 has 14 residues. This CDR3 is CASSNRGPPYEQYF. CDR3 sequence (DNA): TGTGCCAGCTCAAACAGGGGGCCCCCCTACGAGCAGTACTTC.

The rearrangement uses TRBV5-1 and TRBJ2-3; D ambiguous. CDR1 SGHRS and CDR2 YFSETQ come from the germline V gene. Trimming removed 0 bases from V and 3 bases from J, with 8 bases in between. The CDR3 has 14 residues. For the CDR3, the DNA is TGCGCCAGCAGCTTGGAACGGATGACAGATACGCAGTATTTT. This encodes CASSLERMTDTQYF. Drawing the rest from reference TRBV5-1 and TRBJ2-3, the complete variable domain is KAGVTQTPRYLIKTRGQQVTLSCSPISGHRSVSWYQQTPGQGLQFLFEYFSETQRNKGNFPGRFSGRQFSNSRSEMNVSTLELGDSALYLCASSLERMTDTQYFGPGTRLTVL.

The chain uses TRBV18 and TRBJ2-1; 9 bases agree with TRBD1. The CDR3 covers 16 residues. CDR1 and CDR2 (germline): KGHSH, LQKENI. V trimming: 3 bases; J trimming: 12 bases; junction bases outside the gene matches: 15. The CDR3 reads CASSPLYGTGMDGQFF. Written as DNA, the CDR3 is TGTGCCAGCTCACCCTTATATGGGACAGGGATGGATGGGCAGTTCTTC.

The chain joins TRBV19 to TRBJ1-5; possible D gene TRBD1, 6 bases. Germline loops: CDR1 LNHDA, CDR2 SQIVND (reference sequence). The CDR3 consists of 14 residues. V was cut by 8 bases and J by 5 bases, with 16 bases left in between. CDR3 sequence (DNA): TGTGCCAGTTTGGCGGGGGACAATTATCAGCCCCAGCATTTT. As protein: CASLAGDNYQPQHF.

This clonotype occurred a few times. The genes are TRBV11-2 and TRBJ2-5; 9 bases align to TRBD2. Germline loops: CDR1 SGHAT, CDR2 FQNNGV. The CDR3 runs 15 residues. The V gene end was trimmed by 2 bases and the J gene end by 0 bases; junction bases not matched to a gene: 1. The chain's CDR3 is CASSLKRGDQETQYF. As DNA, the CDR3 is TGTGCCAGCAGCTTAAAGCGGGGGGACCAAGAGACCCAGTACTTC.

The chain links TRBV3-1 to TRBJ2-3; the match to TRBD2 covers 8 bases. CDR1 and CDR2 from the germline V gene are LGHDT and YNNKEL (reference sequence). Germline trimming cut 6 bases from V and 2 bases from J; bases unmatched to any gene: 4. The CDR3 runs 14 residues. CDR3 sequence (DNA): TGTGCCAGCAGGTGGCGGGGGGCCACAGATACGCAGTATTTT. Its protein product is CASRWRGATDTQYF.

This clonotype came up a few times. The rearrangement links TRBV28 to TRBJ2-2; 11 bases are shared with TRBD2. Germline CDR1 and CDR2: MDHEN and SYDVKM. V lost 6 bases and J lost 7; bases outside the gene matches: 4. The CDR3 is 14 amino acids. The CDR3 reads CASRILAGGGELFF. CDR3 DNA: TGTGCCAGCAGAATCCTAGCGGGGGGCGGGGAGCTGTTTTTT. The full variable domain, its missing parts supplied by reference TRBV28 and TRBJ2-2, is DVKVTQSSRYLVKRTGEKVFLECVQDMDHENMFWYRQDPGLGLRLIYFSYDVKMKEKGDIPEGYSVSREKKERFSLILESASTNQTSMYLCASRILAGGGELFFGEGSRLTVL.

The rearrangement links TRBV7-9 to TRBJ2-7, with D possibly called TRBD1 or TRBD2 (6 bases each). The CDR3 consists of 17 residues. Germline CDR1 reads SEHNR; CDR2 reads FQNEAQ (reference sequence). V dropped 1 base and J dropped 2 bases, with 18 bases sitting between them. CDR3 loop: CASSLGGGTPRAYEQYF. The CDR3 bases are TGTGCCAGCAGCTTAGGAGGAGGGACACCAAGGGCCTACGAGCAGTACTTC.

There are a few counts of this clonotype. This chain joins TRBV7-9 and TRBJ1-6; D might be TRBD1 (6 bases). This CDR3 has 14 residues. The ends were cut back, 5 bases at V and 6 bases at J, with 11 bases in the middle. The V gene's germline CDR1 is SEHNR and CDR2 FQNEAQ (reference sequence). CDR3 bases: TGTGCCAGCAGCCGTTCGGACAGTAATTCACCCCTCCACTTT. Translated: CASSRSDSNSPLHF.

The rearrangement uses TRBV10-3 and TRBJ1-4; 8 nucleotides match TRBD1. Germline V gives CDR1 ENHRY, CDR2 SYGVKD. The length of the CDR3 is 12 residues. The ends lost 10 bases at V and 7 bases at J; junction bases unmatched: 5. The CDR3 region has the DNA TGTGCCACCCAGGGGGCGGGTGAAAAACTGTTTTTT. Its protein product is CATQGAGEKLFF.

This clonotype has just a few counts. The rearrangement uses TRBV12-3 or TRBV12-4 and TRBJ1-4; D perhaps matches TRBD1 (5 bases). CDR3 length: 14 residues. Trimming took off 5 bases at V and 7 bases at J, with 14 bases between the two ends. Written as DNA, the CDR3 is TGTGCCAGCAGTCAAGGGGTCCGGGGTGAAAAACTGTTTTTT. This gives the protein CASSQGVRGEKLFF.

The genes are TRBV2 and TRBJ2-2; D is unclear. The CDR3 spans 16 residues. V gave up 3 bases and J gave up 0 bases, with 11 bases separating them. Germline V gives CDR1 SNHLY, CDR2 FYNNEI. The CDR3 coding sequence is TGTGCCAGCAGTGAGGTTCGGATTTCGAACACCGGGGAGCTGTTTTTT. Translated: CASSEVRISNTGELFF.

J is TRBJ2-3 and V is TRBV6-6, with no clear D. V was pared by 5 bases and J by 6 bases, with 15 bases between. Germline V gene sequence: CDR1 MNHNY, CDR2 SVGAGI (reference sequence). The CDR3 totals 14 residues. This CDR3 reads CASSRRLLGDTQYF. CDR3 coding DNA: TGTGCCAGCAGTCGCCGCTTACTCGGGGATACGCAGTATTTT.

This clonotype occurred a few times. This chain links TRBV6-5 with TRBJ2-3, with 7 positions matching TRBD1. CDR1 is MNHEY, CDR2 SVGAGI, per germline. The CDR3 covers 16 residues. V lost 0 bases, J lost 1 base, and 4 bases stayed unmatched. The CDR3 region is CASSYSQGEGTDTQYF. The CDR3 coding sequence is TGTGCCAGCAGTTACTCGCAGGGGGAAGGCACAGATACGCAGTATTTT.

This clonotype showed up just once. This chain connects TRBV5-1 to TRBJ1-3; a weak D match, TRBD1 (6 bases). The germline V gene encodes CDR1 SGHRS and CDR2 YFSETQ. Trimming removed 4 bases at V and 0 bases at J, with 8 bases between. The CDR3 has 14 residues. The CDR3 bases are TGCGCCAGCAGCGGGGGGGCCTCTGGAAACACCATATATTTT. The encoded protein is CASSGGASGNTIYF.

The V call is TRBV20-1, the J call TRBJ1-2; D remains ambiguous. V was cut by 0 bases and J by 5 bases, with 16 bases left in between. The germline CDR1 and CDR2 sequences are DFQATT and SNEGSKA (reference sequence). The CDR3 extends over 15 amino acids. CDR3 sequence (DNA): TGCAGTGCTAGAGATCCCTGGCTAACCGCTTATGGCTACACCTTC. Protein product: CSARDPWLTAYGYTF.

This clonotype has more than one count but fewer than ten. The gene calls are TRBV4-1 and TRBJ2-6; 9 bases agree with TRBD1. CDR1 is MGHRA and CDR2 is YSYEKL in the germline V gene. The CDR3 is 19 residues long. J was trimmed by 4 bases and V by 1 base; bases with no gene match: 11. The CDR3 protein is CASSQAWDREVPGANVLTF. The CDR3 region has the DNA TGCGCCAGCAGCCAAGCCTGGGACAGGGAGGTTCCAGGGGCCAACGTCCTGACTTTC.

The CDR3 DNA reads as TGTGCCAGCAGCTTAGGTACTAATCAGCCCCAGCATTTT. Amino acid sequence: CASSLGTNQPQHF. The chain combines TRBV7-7 with TRBJ1-5; no definite D call. V shed 1 base and J shed 4 bases, with 5 bases lying between them. CDR3 length equals 13 residues. The germline gives CDR1 SSHAT, CDR2 FNYEAQ (reference sequence).

This clonotype was detected only a few times. CDR3 DNA: TGTGCCAGCAGCAGAGAAGGACAGGGTGGTCAGCCCCAGCATTTT. Translated, it gives CASSREGQGGQPQHF. The V gene is TRBV6-6, the J gene TRBJ1-5, with 8 bases lining up with TRBD1. Germline trimming cut 6 bases from V and 6 bases from J; bases unmatched to any gene: 10. CDR3 length: 15 residues. Germline CDR1 is MNHNY and CDR2 is SVGAGI (reference sequence).

This clonotype has a handful of counts. V is TRBV15 and J is TRBJ2-3; 7 bases align to TRBD2. The V segment lost 3 bases and the J segment 2 bases; nucleotides outside the gene matches: 2. Germline V gene sequence: CDR1 LNHNV, CDR2 YYDKDF (reference sequence). The CDR3 runs to 14 residues. The CDR3 sequence: CATSRGLLTDTQYF. The CDR3 DNA reads TGTGCCACCAGCAGGGGACTACTCACAGATACGCAGTATTTT.

This clonotype has only a few counts. The chain has TRBV5-6 and TRBJ2-3, with no clear D. Germline V gives CDR1 SGHDT, CDR2 YYEEEE. Trimming cost V 4 bases and J 6 bases, with 9 bases left between them. This CDR3 has 12 residues. The CDR3 DNA reads TGTGCCAGCAGCGCGTCGGCCGATACGCAGTATTTT. Its translation: CASSASADTQYF.

V is TRBV5-5 and J is TRBJ2-1; tentative D call: TRBD1 (5 bases). Germline assignment: CDR1 SGHKS and CDR2 YYEKEE (reference sequence). The CDR3 extends over 12 amino acids. Between the trimmed V and J ends, which lost 3 bases and 7 bases, there was a span of 8 bases. CDR3 bases: TGTGCCAGCAGCTGGGGCGTGAATGAGCAGTTCTTC. Translation: CASSWGVNEQFF.

The chain employs TRBV20-1 and TRBJ1-2, with unresolved D. V shed 5 bases and J shed 7 bases, with 11 bases lying between them. CDR3 length equals 11 residues. Germline CDR1 and CDR2: DFQATT and SNEGSKA (reference sequence). The CDR3 loop reads CSAHGGIGYTF. CDR3 sequence (DNA): TGCAGTGCTCATGGCGGGATTGGCTACACCTTC.